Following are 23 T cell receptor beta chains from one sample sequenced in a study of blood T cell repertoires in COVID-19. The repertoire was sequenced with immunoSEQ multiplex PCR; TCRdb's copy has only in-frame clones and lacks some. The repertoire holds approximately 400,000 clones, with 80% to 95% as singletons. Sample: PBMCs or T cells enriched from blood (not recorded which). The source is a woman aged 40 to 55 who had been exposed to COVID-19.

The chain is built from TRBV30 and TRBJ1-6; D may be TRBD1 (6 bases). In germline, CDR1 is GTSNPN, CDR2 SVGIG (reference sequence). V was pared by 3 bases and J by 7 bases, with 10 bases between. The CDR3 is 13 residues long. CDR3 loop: CAWRQGTNSPLHF. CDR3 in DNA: TGTGCCTGGAGACAGGGCACGAATTCACCCCTCCACTTT.

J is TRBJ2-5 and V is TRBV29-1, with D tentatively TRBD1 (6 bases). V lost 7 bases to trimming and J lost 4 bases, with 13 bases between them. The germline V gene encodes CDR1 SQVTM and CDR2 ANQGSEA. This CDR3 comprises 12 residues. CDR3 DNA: TGCAGCGCTGTACAGGGCTTAGAGACCCAGTACTTC. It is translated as CSAVQGLETQYF.

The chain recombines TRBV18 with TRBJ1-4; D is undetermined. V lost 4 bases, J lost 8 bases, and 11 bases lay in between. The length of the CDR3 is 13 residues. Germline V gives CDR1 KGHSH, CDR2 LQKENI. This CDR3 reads CASSHGFGEKLFF. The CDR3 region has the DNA TGTGCCAGCTCACACGGATTCGGGGAAAAACTGTTTTTT.

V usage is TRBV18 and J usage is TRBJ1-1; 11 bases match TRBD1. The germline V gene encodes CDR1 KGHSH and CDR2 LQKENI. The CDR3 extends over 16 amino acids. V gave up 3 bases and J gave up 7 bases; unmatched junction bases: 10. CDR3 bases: TGTGCCAGCTCACCCGCCCTCGGACAGGGGGCGAGTGAAGCTTTCTTT. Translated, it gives CASSPALGQGASEAFF.

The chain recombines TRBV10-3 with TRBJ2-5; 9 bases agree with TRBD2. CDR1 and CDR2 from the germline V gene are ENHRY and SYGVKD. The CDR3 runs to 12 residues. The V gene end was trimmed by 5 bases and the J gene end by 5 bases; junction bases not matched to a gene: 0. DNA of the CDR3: TGTGCCATCAGTAGCGGGGGGGAGACCCAGTACTTC. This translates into CAISSGGETQYF.

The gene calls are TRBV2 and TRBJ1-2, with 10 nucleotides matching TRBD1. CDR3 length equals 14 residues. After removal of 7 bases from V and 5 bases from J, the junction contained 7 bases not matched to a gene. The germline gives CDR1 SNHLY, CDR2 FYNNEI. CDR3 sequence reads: CASTTGQGKYGYTF. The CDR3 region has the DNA TGTGCCAGCACAACGGGACAGGGGAAATATGGCTACACCTTC. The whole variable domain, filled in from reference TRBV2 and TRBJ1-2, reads EPEVTQTPSHQVTQMGQEVILRCVPISNHLYFYWYRQILGQKVEFLVSFYNNEISEKSEIFDDQFSVERPDGSNFTLKIRSTKLEDSAMYFCASTTGQGKYGYTFGSGTRLTVV.

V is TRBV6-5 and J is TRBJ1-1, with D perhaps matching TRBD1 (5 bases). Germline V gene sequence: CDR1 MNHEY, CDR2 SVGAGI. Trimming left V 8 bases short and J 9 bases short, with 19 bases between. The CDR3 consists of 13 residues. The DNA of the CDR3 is TGTGCCAGCGTGTCCTGGCAGGGTCCTCAAGCTTTCTTT. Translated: CASVSWQGPQAFF.

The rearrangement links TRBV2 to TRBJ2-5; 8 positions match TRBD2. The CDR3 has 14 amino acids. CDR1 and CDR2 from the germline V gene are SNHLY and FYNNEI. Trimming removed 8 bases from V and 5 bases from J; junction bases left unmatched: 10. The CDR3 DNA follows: TGTGCCAGCCATAGGACGGAGCGGGAGGAGACCCAGTACTTC. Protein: CASHRTEREETQYF.

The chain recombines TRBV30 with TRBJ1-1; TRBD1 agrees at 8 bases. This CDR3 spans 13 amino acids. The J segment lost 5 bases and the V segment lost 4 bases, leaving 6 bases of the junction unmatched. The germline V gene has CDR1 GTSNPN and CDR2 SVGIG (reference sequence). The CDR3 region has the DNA TGTGCCTGGAACAACAGGGGGAGAACTGAAGCTTTCTTT. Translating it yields CAWNNRGRTEAFF.

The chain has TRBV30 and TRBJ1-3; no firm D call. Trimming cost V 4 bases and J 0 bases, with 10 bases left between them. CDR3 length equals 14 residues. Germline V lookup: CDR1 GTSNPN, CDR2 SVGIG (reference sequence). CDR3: CAWTLESSGNTIYF. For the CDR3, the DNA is TGTGCCTGGACTCTAGAAAGCTCTGGAAACACCATATATTTT. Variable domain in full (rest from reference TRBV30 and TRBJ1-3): SQTIHQWPATLVQPVGSPLSLECTVEGTSNPNLYWYRQAAGRGLQLLFYSVGIGQISSEVPQNLSASRPQDRQFILSSKKLLLSDSGFYLCAWTLESSGNTIYFGEGSWLTVV.

In DNA form, the CDR3 reads TGTGCCAGCAGCTGGGGCAGGGGCTCCTACAATGAGCAGTTCTTC. Amino acid sequence: CASSWGRGSYNEQFF. This chain connects TRBV7-9 to TRBJ2-1; D may be TRBD1 (6 bases). V was pared by 4 bases and J by 0 bases, with 10 bases between. The CDR3 runs to 15 residues. CDR1 SEHNR and CDR2 FQNEAQ come from the germline V gene (reference sequence).

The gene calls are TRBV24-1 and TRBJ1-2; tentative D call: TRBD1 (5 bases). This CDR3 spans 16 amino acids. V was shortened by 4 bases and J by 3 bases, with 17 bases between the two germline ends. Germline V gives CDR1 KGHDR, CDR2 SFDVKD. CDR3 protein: CATSDPSRGAHYGYTF. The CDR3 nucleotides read TGTGCCACCAGTGACCCCTCAAGGGGCGCTCACTATGGCTACACCTTC.

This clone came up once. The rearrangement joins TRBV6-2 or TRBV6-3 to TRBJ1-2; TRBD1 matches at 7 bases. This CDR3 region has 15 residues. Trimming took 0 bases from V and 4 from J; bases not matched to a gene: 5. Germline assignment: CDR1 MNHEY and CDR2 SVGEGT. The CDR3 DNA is TGTGCCAGCAGTTACTCAACAGGGGATCCCTATGGCTACACCTTC. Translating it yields CASSYSTGDPYGYTF.

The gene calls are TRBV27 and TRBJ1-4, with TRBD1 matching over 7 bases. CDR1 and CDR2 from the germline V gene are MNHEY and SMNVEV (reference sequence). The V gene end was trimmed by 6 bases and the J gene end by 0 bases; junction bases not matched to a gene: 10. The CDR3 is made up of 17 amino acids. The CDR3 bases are TGTGCCAGCAGACGCTCCCAGGGGGTTGCAACTAATGAAAAACTGTTTTTT. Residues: CASRRSQGVATNEKLFF.

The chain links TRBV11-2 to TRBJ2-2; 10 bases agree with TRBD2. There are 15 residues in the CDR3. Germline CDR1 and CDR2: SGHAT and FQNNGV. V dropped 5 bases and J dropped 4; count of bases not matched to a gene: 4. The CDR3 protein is CASSQGLATTGELFF. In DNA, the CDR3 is TGTGCCAGCAGCCAGGGACTAGCGACCACCGGGGAGCTGTTTTTT.

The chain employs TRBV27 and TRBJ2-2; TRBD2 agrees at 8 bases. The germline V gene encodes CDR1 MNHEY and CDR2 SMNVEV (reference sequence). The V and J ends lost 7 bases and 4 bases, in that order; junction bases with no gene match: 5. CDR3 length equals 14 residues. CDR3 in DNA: TGTGCCAGCAAAGCGGGGGTGTCCACCGGGGAGCTGTTTTTT. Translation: CASKAGVSTGELFF.

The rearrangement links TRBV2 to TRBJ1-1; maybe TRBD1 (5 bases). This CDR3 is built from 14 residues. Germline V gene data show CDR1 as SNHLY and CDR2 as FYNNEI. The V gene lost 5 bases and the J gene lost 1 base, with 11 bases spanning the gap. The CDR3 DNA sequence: TGTGCCAGCAGTTACAGGAGTGCGAACACTGAAGCTTTCTTT. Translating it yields CASSYRSANTEAFF.

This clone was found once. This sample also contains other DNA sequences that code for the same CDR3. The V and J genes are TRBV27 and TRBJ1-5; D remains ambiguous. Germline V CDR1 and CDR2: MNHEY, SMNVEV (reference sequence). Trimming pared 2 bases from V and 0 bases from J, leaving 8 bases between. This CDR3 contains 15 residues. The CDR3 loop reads CASSLGLYSNQPQHF. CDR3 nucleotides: TGTGCCAGCAGTTTAGGACTGTATAGCAATCAGCCCCAGCATTTT.

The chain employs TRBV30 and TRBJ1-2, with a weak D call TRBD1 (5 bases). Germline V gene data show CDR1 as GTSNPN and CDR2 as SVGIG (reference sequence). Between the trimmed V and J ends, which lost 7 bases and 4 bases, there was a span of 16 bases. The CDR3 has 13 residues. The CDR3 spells CASRRMTVYGYTF. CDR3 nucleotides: TGTGCCTCCCGTAGGATGACAGTCTATGGCTACACCTTC.

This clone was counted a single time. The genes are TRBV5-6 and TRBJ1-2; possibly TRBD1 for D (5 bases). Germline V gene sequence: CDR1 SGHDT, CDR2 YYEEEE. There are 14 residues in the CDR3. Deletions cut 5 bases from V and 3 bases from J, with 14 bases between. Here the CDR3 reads CASRLNGGDYGYTF. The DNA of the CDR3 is TGTGCCAGCAGACTTAACGGGGGTGACTATGGCTACACCTTC.

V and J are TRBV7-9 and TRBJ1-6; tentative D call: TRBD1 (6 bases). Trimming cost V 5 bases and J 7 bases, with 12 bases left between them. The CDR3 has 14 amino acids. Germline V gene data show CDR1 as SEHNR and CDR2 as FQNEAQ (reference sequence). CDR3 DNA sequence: TGTGCCAGCAGCGTCACAGGGCCGAATTCACCCCTCCACTTT. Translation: CASSVTGPNSPLHF. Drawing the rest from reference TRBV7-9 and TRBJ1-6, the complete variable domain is DTGVSQNPRHKITKRGQNVTFRCDPISEHNRLYWYRQTLGQGPEFLTYFQNEAQLEKSRLLSDRFSAERPKGSFSTLEIQRTEQGDSAMYLCASSVTGPNSPLHFGNGTRLTVT.

CDR3 region: CASSAHELAGGQETQYF. DNA of the CDR3: TGTGCCAGCAGTGCCCATGAACTAGCGGGGGGGCAAGAGACCCAGTACTTC. This chain links TRBV2 with TRBJ2-5, with TRBD2 matching over 13 bases. V dropped 4 bases and J dropped 2; count of bases not matched to a gene: 7. CDR3 length: 17 residues. CDR1 SNHLY and CDR2 FYNNEI come from the germline V gene.

The CDR3 DNA reads TGTGCCAGCCGGGGAGGCGGGCAGCCCCAGCATTTT. Translation gives CASRGGGQPQHF. The V and J genes are TRBV12-3 or TRBV12-4 and TRBJ1-5; D is ambiguous. V was pared by 8 bases and J by 7 bases, with 12 bases between. The CDR3 length is 12 residues.